A single T cell receptor (beta chain) is shown here with its context. The record originates from a study of OX40 agonist ivuxolimab in advanced cancers. The ends were cut back, 8 bases at V and 2 bases at J, with 13 bases in the middle. The CDR3 contains 13 residues. Germline-derived CDR1 and CDR2 are MNHNS and SASEGT. Using immunoSEQ multiplex PCR, the repertoire was profiled, and TCRdb retains in-frame clones only, with some absent. The repertoire has about 35,000 clones, around four fifths of them found once; the top ten carry approximately 14%. The TCR comes from an adult with an advanced solid tumor such as melanoma, head and neck, liver or kidney cancer. The rearrangement joins TRBV6-1 to TRBJ2-7, with a possible D match to TRBD1 (6 bases). The sample in question was CD4+ or CD8+ T cells sorted from blood, obtained in a trial of the OX40 agonist ivuxolimab. CDR3 sequence reads: CASQDRFTYEQYF. The CDR3 DNA is TGTGCCAGCCAGGACAGATTCACCTACGAGCAGTACTTC.